This TCR beta chain was captured in a study of blood T cell repertoires in COVID-19. The CDR3 sequence is 13 residues long. The ends were cut back, 6 bases at V and 4 bases at J, with 12 bases in the middle. In germline, CDR1 is SGHNT, CDR2 YENEEA. The method was immunoSEQ multiplex PCR; TCRdb's version includes in-frame clones alone and lacks a portion of them. This sample has more than 150,000 clones; 65% to 85% occur once, and the top ten carry around 16%. Sequencing used peripheral blood. This receptor was taken from a man aged 60 to 69 with active or convalescent COVID-19. This rearrangement joins TRBV11-3 to TRBJ1-1; the D is unclear. This chain's CDR3 is CASSTTRGTEAFF. In DNA, the CDR3 is TGTGCCAGCAGTACCACTCGGGGCACTGAAGCTTTCTTT.